These 18 T cell receptor beta chains originate from one sample sequenced in a study of shared clonotypes between healthy human individuals. Sequencing used immunoSEQ multiplex PCR; TCRdb keeps in-frame clones, though not all of them. The data contain hundreds of thousands of clones, 74% of them singletons. Sequenced input: memory CD4+ T cells sorted from blood. Subset denoted: CD45RA-negative fraction. These receptors were taken from a woman aged 25 to 39 in good health.

In this sample, this clone turned up many times. V and J are TRBV19 and TRBJ2-7; D unresolved. Germline-derived CDR1 and CDR2 are LNHDA and SQIVND (reference sequence). V was shortened by 4 bases and J by 3 bases, with 13 bases between the two germline ends. This CDR3 has 14 amino acids. CDR3 residues: CASSTGRRGYEQYF. For the CDR3, the DNA is TGTGCCAGTAGTACCGGACGGAGAGGCTACGAGCAGTACTTC.

This chain joins TRBV27 and TRBJ2-7; 8 bases map to TRBD2. This CDR3 has 14 residues. The V and J ends lost 9 bases and 0 bases, in that order; junction bases with no gene match: 7. Looked up from germline, CDR1 is MNHEY and CDR2 is SMNVEV (reference sequence). The CDR3 protein is CASKLAGVSYEQYF. For the CDR3, the DNA is TGTGCCAGTAAGCTAGCGGGTGTCTCCTACGAGCAGTACTTC.

This clone came up a few times. The chain couples TRBV6-6 to TRBJ2-3, with D possibly called TRBD1 or TRBD2 (5 bases each). V dropped 6 bases and J dropped 6 bases, with 16 bases sitting between them. Germline CDR1 reads MNHNY; CDR2 reads SVGAGI (reference sequence). This CDR3 is 14 amino acids long. CDR3 in DNA: TGTGCCAGCAGCCCTGGGACGCCGGGGGATACGCAGTATTTT. Translating it yields CASSPGTPGDTQYF.

The V call is TRBV6-1, the J call TRBJ1-5; no definite D call. CDR1 is MNHNS, CDR2 SASEGT, per germline. This CDR3 is built from 12 residues. V lost 7 bases to trimming and J lost 3 bases, with 7 bases between them. The CDR3 loop reads CASKASNQPQHF. CDR3 coding DNA: TGTGCCAGCAAGGCCTCCAATCAGCCCCAGCATTTT.

The rearrangement uses TRBV15 and TRBJ2-3; 8 bases align to TRBD2. CDR1 is LNHNV, CDR2 YYDKDF, per germline (reference sequence). After removal of 0 bases from V and 7 bases from J, the junction contained 21 bases not matched to a gene. The CDR3 has 20 amino acids. CDR3 sequence: CATSRDSVGRAHQSSHTQYF. The CDR3 DNA follows: TGTGCCACCAGCAGAGATAGCGTCGGGAGGGCCCACCAATCAAGCCATACGCAGTATTTT.

The V gene is TRBV18, the J gene TRBJ2-7; 7 bases map to TRBD1. Trimming removed 3 bases from V and 6 bases from J; junction bases left unmatched: 8. Germline CDR1 is KGHSH and CDR2 is LQKENI. The CDR3 has 14 amino acids. Written as DNA, the CDR3 is TGTGCCAGCTCACCCTGGGACAGCCGCGGCGAGCAGTACTTC. It specifies CASSPWDSRGEQYF. Based on the CDR3 plus reference TRBV18 and TRBJ2-7, the full variable domain is NAGVMQNPRHLVRRRGQEARLRCSPMKGHSHVYWYRQLPEEGLKFMVYLQKENIIDESGMPKERFSAEFPKEGPSILRIQQVVRGDSAAYFCASSPWDSRGEQYFGPGTRLTVT.

This sequence joins TRBV28 and TRBJ1-2, with 8 bases that match TRBD1. CDR1 MDHEN and CDR2 SYDVKM come from the germline V gene. V lost 3 bases and J lost 7; bases outside the gene matches: 4. The CDR3 consists of 13 residues. CDR3 protein: CASSFPRGLGYTF. The CDR3 nucleotides are TGTGCCAGCAGTTTCCCCAGGGGGCTTGGCTACACCTTC.

This chain uses TRBV7-3 with TRBJ1-1, with a tentative D call TRBD1 (5 bases). CDR1 and CDR2 (germline): SGHTA, FQGTGA. V was clipped by 4 bases and J by 2 bases, with 8 bases between them. The CDR3 is 13 residues long. The CDR3 DNA reads TGTGCCAGCAGCTACGGGGGTAACACTGAAGCTTTCTTT. This encodes CASSYGGNTEAFF.

Comments on this clone: Other DNA variants within this sample encode the same CDR3. This chain joins TRBV2 and TRBJ1-2; perhaps TRBD1 as D (5 bases). Trimming pared 2 bases from V and 0 bases from J, leaving 7 bases between. CDR1 is SNHLY, CDR2 FYNNEI, per germline. The CDR3 length is 14 residues. The CDR3 DNA follows: TGTGCCAGCAGTGAAAGGGGTTCTAACTATGGCTACACCTTC. Amino acids: CASSERGSNYGYTF.

This rearrangement joins TRBV28 to TRBJ2-2; no definite D call. The CDR3 length is 14 residues. Looked up from germline, CDR1 is MDHEN and CDR2 is SYDVKM. V lost 2 bases and J lost 5, with 9 bases in between. In nucleotides, the CDR3 is TGTGCCAGCAGTTTAGCCTCCCCAACCGGGGAGCTGTTTTTT. This codes for CASSLASPTGELFF.

This clone was observed a handful of times. This rearrangement joins TRBV19 to TRBJ2-7; 9 positions agree with TRBD1. The CDR3 totals 15 residues. The V gene end was trimmed by 6 bases and the J gene end by 4 bases; junction bases not matched to a gene: 10. Looked up from germline, CDR1 is LNHDA and CDR2 is SQIVND (reference sequence). CDR3 loop: CASRTTGTGIYEQYF. CDR3 sequence (DNA): TGTGCCAGTAGAACAACCGGGACAGGGATTTACGAGCAGTACTTC.

For this clone: Other DNA sequences in this specimen translate into the identical CDR3. The chain is built from TRBV7-9 and TRBJ2-3, with 16 bases matching TRBD2. The CDR3 has 16 residues. The germline gives CDR1 SEHNR, CDR2 FQNEAQ (reference sequence). V shed 3 bases and J 3 bases; nucleotides not matched to a gene: 0. This chain's CDR3 is CASSLGLAGGTDTQYF. The DNA for the CDR3 is TGTGCCAGCAGCTTGGGACTAGCGGGAGGGACAGATACGCAGTATTTT.

The chain couples TRBV2 to TRBJ1-3, with 9 nucleotides matching TRBD1. Per the germline V gene, CDR1 is SNHLY and CDR2 is FYNNEI. This CDR3 is built from 17 residues. Trimming cost V 2 bases and J 0 bases; bases outside gene matches: 5. For the CDR3, the DNA is TGTGCCAGCAGTGAAACAGGGGGCAAGGACTCTGGAAACACCATATATTTT. Translating it yields CASSETGGKDSGNTIYF.

V is TRBV4-1 and J is TRBJ2-3; 8 bases fit TRBD1. The length of the CDR3 is 17 residues. Trimming took 0 bases from V and 7 from J; bases not matched to a gene: 12. Per the germline V gene, CDR1 is MGHRA and CDR2 is YSYEKL. DNA of the CDR3: TGCGCCAGCAGCCAAGATCCAAAGTCGGACAGGGAATATACGCAGTATTTT. As protein: CASSQDPKSDREYTQYF.

This clone has a single count. The chain has TRBV23-1 and TRBJ2-4, with D perhaps given as TRBD1 or TRBD2 (5 bases each). TRBV23-1 is placed among ORFs of uncertain function. The V end was cut by 2 bases, the J end by 0 bases, with 11 bases between. This CDR3 spans 16 amino acids. The CDR3 reads CASSQAGTVAKNIQYF. In DNA form, the CDR3 reads TGCGCCAGCAGTCAAGCTGGGACGGTAGCCAAAAACATTCAGTACTTC.

This chain uses TRBV9 with TRBJ1-5; D is possibly TRBD1 (5 bases). Germline V gene sequence: CDR1 SGDLS, CDR2 YYNGEE. The CDR3 is 14 residues long. V was shortened by 0 bases and J by 9 bases, with 13 bases between the two germline ends. CDR3 coding DNA: TGTGCCAGCAGCGTAGTGCGGGACCCAGGGCCCCAGCATTTT. Translating it yields CASSVVRDPGPQHF.

The gene calls are TRBV7-9 and TRBJ2-7; the match to TRBD2 covers 12 bases. The V segment lost 5 bases and the J segment 3 bases; nucleotides outside the gene matches: 8. Germline-derived CDR1 and CDR2 are SEHNR and FQNEAQ (reference sequence). The CDR3 has 16 residues. CDR3 amino acids: CASSHPASGRGYEQYF. DNA of the CDR3: TGTGCCAGCAGCCACCCTGCTAGCGGGAGGGGCTACGAGCAGTACTTC.

This clone was found once. The same CDR3 can be traced to other DNA sequences in this sample. The rearrangement links TRBV5-1 to TRBJ2-1; TRBD2 matches at 10 bases. The CDR3 is 15 amino acids. CDR1 is SGHRS, CDR2 YFSETQ, per germline. The J segment lost 8 bases and the V segment lost 0 bases, leaving 5 bases of the junction unmatched. CDR3 coding DNA: TGCGCCAGCAGCTTGGGTGCTAGCGGGAGCGATGAGCAGTTCTTC. Its translation: CASSLGASGSDEQFF.